The source of this T cell receptor (beta chain) is a study of blood T cell repertoires in COVID-19. Study-level background: Samples taken during acute and convalescent COVID-19 were collected in the United States, Italy and Spain.

Original analysis: Reference gene primers were amplified, and this amplification served to estimate nucleated cell counts. Repertoires were generated with immunoSEQ multiplex PCR, while TCRdb's copy carries only in-frame clones and drops some. V and J calls and clone size are as listed in that table; D and trimming were resolved from the DNA. The sample has roughly 200,000 clones, around 94% seen once. The CDR3 spans 14 residues. Per the germline V gene, CDR1 is LGHNT and CDR2 is FRNRAP. Trimming removed 4 bases at V and 6 bases at J, with 13 bases between. In Seattle, patients joined the study during active infection and were tracked longitudinally.

The chain is built from TRBV12-5 and TRBJ1-5; TRBD1 is a possible D gene (5 bases). The origin of this receptor is a young man with COVID-19, enrolled during active disease. The specimen sequenced was peripheral blood. The DNA for the CDR3 is TGTGCTAGTGGTTGGGGCGGGGTGGTTCAGCCCCAGCATTTT. Amino acids: CASGWGGVVQPQHF.